Following are 6 T cell receptor beta chains from one sample sequenced in a study of T cell responses to AZD1222 COVID-19 vaccine. The repertoire was sequenced with immunoSEQ multiplex PCR; TCRdb's copy has only in-frame clones and lacks some. Among approximately 79,000 clones listed, over 75% were seen once. This material consisted of peripheral blood, taken on day 0 of AZD1222 vaccination. The receptors were gathered from an adult in good health.

The CDR3 protein is CSVEEGVAGTYNEQFF. CDR3 nucleotides: TGCAGCGTTGAAGAGGGTGTAGCGGGAACCTACAATGAGCAGTTCTTC. The chain recombines TRBV29-1 with TRBJ2-1; 8 bases align to TRBD2. The CDR3 length is 16 residues. CDR1 and CDR2 from the germline V gene are SQVTM and ANQGSEA. V was pared by 0 bases and J by 2 bases, with 6 bases of the junction left unmatched.

The chain couples TRBV19 to TRBJ1-6; D call uncertain. V was trimmed by 6 bases and J by 8 bases, leaving 8 bases between them. This CDR3 is 12 amino acids long. Germline V lookup: CDR1 LNHDA, CDR2 SQIVND (reference sequence). CDR3 loop: CASRDRDSPLHF. The CDR3 coding sequence is TGTGCCAGTAGAGACCGGGATTCACCCCTCCACTTT. The whole variable domain, remainder taken from reference TRBV19 and TRBJ1-6, is DGGITQSPKYLFRKEGQNVTLSCEQNLNHDAMYWYRQDPGQGLRLIYYSQIVNDFQKGDIAEGYSVSREKKESFPLTVTSAQKNPTAFYLCASRDRDSPLHFGNGTRLTVT.

The rearrangement uses TRBV7-3 and TRBJ2-3; no reliable D call. CDR1 and CDR2 (germline): SGHTA, FQGTGA. V shed 2 bases and J shed 6 bases, with 12 bases lying between them. The CDR3 spans 14 residues. The CDR3 DNA follows: TGTGCCAGCAGCTTATTCGCTGAGGAGGATACGCAGTATTTT. Encoded protein: CASSLFAEEDTQYF.

This chain joins TRBV18 and TRBJ1-1, with TRBD1 identical over 7 bases. The J segment lost 6 bases and the V segment lost 2 bases, leaving 3 bases of the junction unmatched. This CDR3 comprises 13 residues. Germline V gene data show CDR1 as KGHSH and CDR2 as LQKENI. The DNA for the CDR3 is TGTGCCAGCTCACCAAACAGGGGCCCTGAAGCTTTCTTT. Translated: CASSPNRGPEAFF. Full variable domain (missing parts from reference TRBV18 and TRBJ1-1): NAGVMQNPRHLVRRRGQEARLRCSPMKGHSHVYWYRQLPEEGLKFMVYLQKENIIDESGMPKERFSAEFPKEGPSILRIQQVVRGDSAAYFCASSPNRGPEAFFGQGTRLTVV.

The chain combines TRBV6-5 with TRBJ1-3; D perhaps matches TRBD1 (6 bases). Germline V gene lookup returns CDR1 MNHEY and CDR2 SVGAGI. This CDR3 has 15 residues. The ends were cut back, 2 bases at V and 2 bases at J, with 10 bases in the middle. CDR3 nucleotides: TGTGCCAGCAGTTACGGGGGGGGGCCTGGAAACACCATATATTTT. This translates into CASSYGGGPGNTIYF.

This chain connects TRBV28 to TRBJ2-7; a possible D gene is TRBD2 (6 bases). Germline lookup yields CDR1 MDHEN and CDR2 SYDVKM. The CDR3 totals 11 residues. Trimming pared 5 bases from V and 7 bases from J, leaving 9 bases between. The CDR3 DNA is TGTGCCAGCAGTCCCCGGGGGGAGCAGTACTTC. Amino acid sequence: CASSPRGEQYF.